This is a list of T cell receptor beta chains from one sample in a study of early stage breast cancer tumors. Assay used: immunoSEQ multiplex PCR; TCRdb lists only in-frame clones, some missing. Of 8,500 to 10,000 clones detected, over 70% appear once; the ten largest clones hold around 9.5%. Sequenced: normal breast tissue next to the tumor. Receptor source: a person in their 40s with breast cancer. Each CDR3 is given with its conserved first and last residue. Fields, in order: D gene, V gene, CDR3 length, J gene, clone size, CDR3 protein, CDR3 DNA. D genes are given only for firm matches. Clone size is shown for a subset of rows, as once, few, many or a class of expanded clone.

d_gene: NA
v_gene: TRBV5-5
len: 15
j_gene: TRBJ2-7
abundance: NA
CDR3aa: CASSQDGAGTYEQYF
CDR3nt: TGTGCCAGCAGCCAAGACGGGGCAGGAACCTACGAGCAGTACTTC

d_gene: TRBD2
v_gene: TRBV5-1
len: 17
j_gene: TRBJ2-1
abundance: NA
CDR3aa: CASSSRAWGAGHNEQFF
CDR3nt: TGCGCCAGCAGCTCTCGGGCTTGGGGAGCGGGGCACAATGAGCAGTTCTTC

d_gene: NA
v_gene: TRBV2
len: 14
j_gene: TRBJ2-7
abundance: NA
CDR3aa: CASLISGGAHEQYF
CDR3nt: TGTGCCAGCTTGATTTCTGGGGGGGCCCACGAGCAGTACTTC

d_gene: NA
v_gene: TRBV2
len: 12
j_gene: TRBJ1-4
abundance: few
CDR3aa: CASSLANEKLFF
CDR3nt: TGTGCCAGCAGTCTGGCTAATGAAAAACTGTTTTTT

d_gene: TRBD1
v_gene: TRBV5-5
len: 14
j_gene: TRBJ2-2
abundance: NA
CDR3aa: CASTSTGSHGELFF
CDR3nt: TGTGCCAGCACCTCGACAGGGTCCCACGGGGAGCTGTTTTTT

d_gene: TRBD1
v_gene: TRBV30
len: 13
j_gene: TRBJ1-4
abundance: NA
CDR3aa: CAWGTGGVEKLFF
CDR3nt: TGTGCCTGGGGGACAGGGGGCGTTGAAAAACTGTTTTTT

d_gene: NA
v_gene: TRBV5-1
len: 13
j_gene: TRBJ2-1
abundance: NA
CDR3aa: CASSHSDWGEQFF
CDR3nt: TGCGCCAGCAGCCACTCCGATTGGGGTGAGCAGTTCTTC

d_gene: TRBD2
v_gene: TRBV5-1
len: 19
j_gene: TRBJ2-2
abundance: NA
CDR3aa: CASSAKTSGRALGTGELFF
CDR3nt: TGCGCCAGCAGCGCCAAGACTAGCGGGAGGGCTTTGGGCACCGGGGAGCTGTTTTTT

d_gene: NA
v_gene: TRBV7-2
len: 13
j_gene: TRBJ2-1
abundance: NA
CDR3aa: CASSFGTRGEQFF
CDR3nt: TGTGCCAGCAGCTTCGGGACTCGGGGTGAGCAGTTCTTC

d_gene: NA
v_gene: TRBV19
len: 15
j_gene: TRBJ2-7
abundance: NA
CDR3aa: CASSIAGRRTYEQYF
CDR3nt: TGTGCCAGTAGTATAGCGGGACGGAGAACCTACGAGCAGTACTTC

d_gene: NA
v_gene: TRBV19
len: 15
j_gene: TRBJ2-5
abundance: NA
CDR3aa: CASSSGRFRGETQYF
CDR3nt: TGTGCCAGTAGTAGCGGGAGATTCAGGGGGGAGACCCAGTACTTC

d_gene: TRBD2
v_gene: TRBV18
len: 16
j_gene: TRBJ2-2
abundance: NA
CDR3aa: CASSPGIAGDTGELFF
CDR3nt: TGTGCCAGCTCACCCGGGATAGCGGGAGATACCGGGGAGCTGTTTTTT

d_gene: TRBD2
v_gene: TRBV19
len: 14
j_gene: TRBJ2-2
abundance: NA
CDR3aa: CASRTSGSAGELFF
CDR3nt: TGTGCCAGTAGGACTAGCGGGAGCGCCGGGGAGCTGTTTTTT

d_gene: TRBD1
v_gene: TRBV30
len: 14
j_gene: TRBJ1-4
abundance: NA
CDR3aa: CAWTLTGWNEKLFF
CDR3nt: TGTGCCTGGACCCTGACAGGGTGGAATGAAAAACTGTTTTTT

d_gene: NA
v_gene: TRBV6-1
len: 17
j_gene: TRBJ2-1
abundance: NA
CDR3aa: CASSGPLSSSSYNEQFF
CDR3nt: TGTGCCAGCAGTGGACCTTTAAGCTCGAGCTCCTACAATGAGCAGTTCTTC

d_gene: TRBD1
v_gene: TRBV7-9
len: 14
j_gene: TRBJ1-1
abundance: NA
CDR3aa: CASSLGTGASEAFF
CDR3nt: TGTGCCAGCAGCTTAGGGACAGGGGCCTCTGAAGCTTTCTTT

d_gene: NA
v_gene: TRBV30
len: 13
j_gene: TRBJ2-6
abundance: NA
CDR3aa: CAWRISGANVLTF
CDR3nt: TGTGCCTGGAGAATCTCTGGGGCCAACGTCCTGACTTTC

d_gene: NA
v_gene: TRBV6-1
len: 14
j_gene: TRBJ2-3
abundance: NA
CDR3aa: CASRRAGRGGTQYF
CDR3nt: TGTGCCAGCAGAAGGGCGGGGAGGGGGGGGACGCAGTATTTT

d_gene: NA
v_gene: TRBV5-1
len: 16
j_gene: TRBJ2-7
abundance: NA
CDR3aa: CASSPWAEGRSGEQYF
CDR3nt: TGCGCCAGCAGCCCATGGGCGGAGGGACGATCTGGCGAGCAGTACTTC

d_gene: TRBD1
v_gene: TRBV13
len: 15
j_gene: TRBJ1-4
abundance: NA
CDR3aa: CASSLRGGLNEKLFF
CDR3nt: TGTGCCAGCAGCCTTAGAGGGGGCCTCAATGAAAAACTGTTTTTT